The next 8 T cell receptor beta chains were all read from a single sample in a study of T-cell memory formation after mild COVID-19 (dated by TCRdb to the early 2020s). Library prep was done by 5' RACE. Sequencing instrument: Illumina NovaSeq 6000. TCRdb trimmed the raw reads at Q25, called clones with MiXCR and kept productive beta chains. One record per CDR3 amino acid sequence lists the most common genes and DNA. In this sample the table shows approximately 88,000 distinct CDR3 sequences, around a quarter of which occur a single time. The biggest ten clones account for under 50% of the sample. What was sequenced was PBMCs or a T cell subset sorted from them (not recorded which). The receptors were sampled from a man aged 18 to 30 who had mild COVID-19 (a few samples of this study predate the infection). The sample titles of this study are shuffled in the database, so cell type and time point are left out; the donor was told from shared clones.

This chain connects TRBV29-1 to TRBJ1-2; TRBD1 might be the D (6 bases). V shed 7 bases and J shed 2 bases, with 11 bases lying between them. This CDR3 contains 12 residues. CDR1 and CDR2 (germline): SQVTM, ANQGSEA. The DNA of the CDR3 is TGCAGCGCTACAGGGCCCAACTATGGCTACACCTTC. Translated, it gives CSATGPNYGYTF.

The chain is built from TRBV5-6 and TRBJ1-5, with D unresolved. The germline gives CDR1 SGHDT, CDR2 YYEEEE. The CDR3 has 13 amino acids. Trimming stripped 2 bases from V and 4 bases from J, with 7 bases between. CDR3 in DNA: TGTGCCAGCAGCTTTGCAGGAAATCAGCCCCAGCATTTT. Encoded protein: CASSFAGNQPQHF.

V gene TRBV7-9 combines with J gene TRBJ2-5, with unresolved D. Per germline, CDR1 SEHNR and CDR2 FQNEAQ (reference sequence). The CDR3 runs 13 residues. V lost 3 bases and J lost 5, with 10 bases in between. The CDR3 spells CASSFSGEETQYF. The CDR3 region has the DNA TGTGCCAGCAGCTTTTCGGGTGAGGAGACCCAGTACTTC.

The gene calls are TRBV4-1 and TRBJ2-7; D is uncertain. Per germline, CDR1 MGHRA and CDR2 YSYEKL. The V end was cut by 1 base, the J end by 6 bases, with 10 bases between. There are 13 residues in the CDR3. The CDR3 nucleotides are TGCGCCAGCAGCCAAGTAGGAATCGGCGAGCAGTACTTC. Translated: CASSQVGIGEQYF.

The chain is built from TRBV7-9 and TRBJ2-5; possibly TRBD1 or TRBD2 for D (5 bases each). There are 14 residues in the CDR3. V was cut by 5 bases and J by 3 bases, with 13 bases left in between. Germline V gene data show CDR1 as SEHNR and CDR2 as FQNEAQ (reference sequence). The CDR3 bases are TGTGCCAGCAGCCTACTAGGGGCCAAAGAGACCCAGTACTTC. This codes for CASSLLGAKETQYF.

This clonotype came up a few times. The CDR3 sequence: CSARVGQAYTGELFF. The CDR3 nucleotides are TGCAGTGCTAGAGTAGGCCAGGCGTACACCGGGGAGCTGTTTTTT. The chain links TRBV20-1 to TRBJ2-2; the D is unclear. Germline values: CDR1 DFQATT, CDR2 SNEGSKA (reference sequence). Trimming removed 1 base from V and 3 bases from J, with 12 bases in between. CDR3 length: 15 residues.

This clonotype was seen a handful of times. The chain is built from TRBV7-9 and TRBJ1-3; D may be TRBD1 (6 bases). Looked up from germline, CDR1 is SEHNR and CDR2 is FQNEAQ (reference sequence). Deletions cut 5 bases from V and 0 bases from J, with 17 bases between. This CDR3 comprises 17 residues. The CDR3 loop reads CASSQGGGGFSGNTIYF. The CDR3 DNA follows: TGTGCCAGCAGCCAAGGCGGGGGCGGCTTCTCTGGAAACACCATATATTTT.

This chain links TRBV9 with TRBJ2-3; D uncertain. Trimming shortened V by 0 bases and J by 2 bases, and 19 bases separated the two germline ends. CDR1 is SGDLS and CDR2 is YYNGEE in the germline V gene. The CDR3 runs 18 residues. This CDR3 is CASSVARTAATHTDTQYF. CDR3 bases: TGTGCCAGCAGCGTAGCACGGACCGCGGCCACTCACACAGATACGCAGTATTTT. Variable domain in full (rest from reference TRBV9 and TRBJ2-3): DSGVTQTPKHLITATGQRVTLRCSPRSGDLSVYWYQQSLDQGLQFLIQYYNGEERAKGNILERFSAQQFPDLHSELNLSSLELGDSALYFCASSVARTAATHTDTQYFGPGTRLTVL.